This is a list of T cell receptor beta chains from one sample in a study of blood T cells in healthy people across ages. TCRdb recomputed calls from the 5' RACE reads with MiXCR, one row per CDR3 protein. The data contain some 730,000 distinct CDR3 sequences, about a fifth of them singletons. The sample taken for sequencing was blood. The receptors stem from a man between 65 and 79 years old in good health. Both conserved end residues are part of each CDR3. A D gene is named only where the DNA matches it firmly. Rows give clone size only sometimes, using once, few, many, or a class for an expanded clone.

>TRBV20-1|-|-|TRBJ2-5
TGCAGTGCAGGTAGCGACCAAGAGACCCAGTACTTC
CSAGSDQETQYF
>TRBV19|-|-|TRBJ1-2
TGTGCCAGTAGTATGCCGAGCAGCTATGGCTACACCTTC
CASSMPSSYGYTF
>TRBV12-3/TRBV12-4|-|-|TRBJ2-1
TGTGCCAGCAGTCCCATAACCAACTTGGGAGAGCAGTTCTTC
CASSPITNLGEQFF
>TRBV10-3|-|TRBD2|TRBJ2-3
TGTGCCATCAGCGGGACTAGTTCAACAGATACGCAGTATTTT
CAISGTSSTDTQYF
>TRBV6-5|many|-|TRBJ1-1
TGTGCCAGCAGTCCCACCGGGGCCTACACTGAAGCTTTCTTT
CASSPTGAYTEAFF
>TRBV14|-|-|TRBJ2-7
TGTGCCAGCAGCCAAGGGACGGGGCGCTCCTACGAGCAGTACTTC
CASSQGTGRSYEQYF
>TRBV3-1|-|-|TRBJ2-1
TGTGCCAGCAGCCCCGTGCGGCCCTACAATGAGCAGTTCTTC
CASSPVRPYNEQFF
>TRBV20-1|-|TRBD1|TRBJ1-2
TGCAGTGCTAGACAAAGGGACAGGGGCGATGGCTACACCTTC
CSARQRDRGDGYTF
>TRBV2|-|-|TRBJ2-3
TGTGCCAACAGTCCGGTTGGGACAGATACGCAGTATTTT
CANSPVGTDTQYF
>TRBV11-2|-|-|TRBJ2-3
TGTGCCAGCAGCTCAGGATGGGGTCCAGATACGCAGTATTTT
CASSSGWGPDTQYF
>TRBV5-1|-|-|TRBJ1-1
TGCGCCAGCAGAGAAGGGTCTGAAGCTTTCTTT
CASREGSEAFF
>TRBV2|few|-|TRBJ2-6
TGTGCCAGCAGTGAACAGGGGTTTACCGGGGCCAACGTCCTGACTTTC
CASSEQGFTGANVLTF
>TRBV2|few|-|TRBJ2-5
TGTGTCAGCACGGAACGACGGGAGACCCAGTACTTC
CVSTERRETQYF
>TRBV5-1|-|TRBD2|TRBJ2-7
TGCGCCAGCAGCTTGGTACTAGCGGGGGTACTCTACGAGCAGTACTTC
CASSLVLAGVLYEQYF
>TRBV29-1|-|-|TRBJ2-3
TGCAGCGTAGTTAGTAGCATCACAGATACGCAGTATTTT
CSVVSSITDTQYF
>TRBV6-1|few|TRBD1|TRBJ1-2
TGTGCCAGCAGTGAAGCGCGGCAGGGGGCTGGCTACACCTTC
CASSEARQGAGYTF
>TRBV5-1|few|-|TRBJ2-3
TGCGCCAGCAGCCCGGGGACCAACGGGTATGATACGCAGTATTTT
CASSPGTNGYDTQYF
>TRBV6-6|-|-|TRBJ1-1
TGTGCCAGCACCGAACACAATTTGAACACTGAAGCTTTCTTT
CASTEHNLNTEAFF
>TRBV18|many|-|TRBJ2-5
TGTGCCAGCTCACCGCGTCCGGAGGAGACCCAGTACTTC
CASSPRPEETQYF
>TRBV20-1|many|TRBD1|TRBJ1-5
TGCAGTGCCACGACAGGGCGCAATCAGCCCCAGCATTTT
CSATTGRNQPQHF
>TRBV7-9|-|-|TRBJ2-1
TGTGCCAGCAGCTTACTGTTCGCAAACAATGAGCAGTTCTTC
CASSLLFANNEQFF
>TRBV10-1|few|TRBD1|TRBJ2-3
TGCGCCAGCAGCGATCCCGGGACAGGGGGGTCAGATACGCAGTATTTT
CASSDPGTGGSDTQYF
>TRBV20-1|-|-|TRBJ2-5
TGCAGTGCTGATGAAATGGAGACCCAGTACTTC
CSADEMETQYF
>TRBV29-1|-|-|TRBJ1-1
TGCAGCGTAGGACTGCTAATGAACACTGAAGCTTTCTTT
CSVGLLMNTEAFF
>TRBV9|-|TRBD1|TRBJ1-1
TGTGCCAGCAGCGTAGTAACAGGGGGCGCGACCACTGAAGCTTTCTTT
CASSVVTGGATTEAFF